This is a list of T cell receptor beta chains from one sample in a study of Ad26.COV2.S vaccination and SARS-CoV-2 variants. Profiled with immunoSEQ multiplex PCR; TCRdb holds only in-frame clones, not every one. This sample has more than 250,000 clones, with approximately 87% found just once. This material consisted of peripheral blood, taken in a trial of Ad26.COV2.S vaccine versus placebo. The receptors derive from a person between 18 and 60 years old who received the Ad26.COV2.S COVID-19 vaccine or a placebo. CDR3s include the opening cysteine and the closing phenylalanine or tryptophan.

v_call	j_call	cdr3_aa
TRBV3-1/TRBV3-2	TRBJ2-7	CASSRVGTSGSYEQYF
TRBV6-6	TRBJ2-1	CASSRRDSGGPYNEQFF
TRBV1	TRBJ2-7	CTSSQDGLADNYEQYF
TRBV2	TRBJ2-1	CASSEGTSRSYNEQFF
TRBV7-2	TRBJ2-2	CASSSQGNTGELFF
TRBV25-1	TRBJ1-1	CASSEQGSTEAFF
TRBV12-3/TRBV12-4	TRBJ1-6	CASSLKSGTLHF
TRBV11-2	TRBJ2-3	CASSLMRRPNRADTQYF
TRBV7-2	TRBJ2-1	CASSFSGAYNEQFF
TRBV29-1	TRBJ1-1	CSVEEGQVAAFF
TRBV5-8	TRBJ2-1	CASSLEGSEQFF
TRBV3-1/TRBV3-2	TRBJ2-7	CASSQGQIYEQYF
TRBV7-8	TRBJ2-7	CASSLGTSGGYEQYF
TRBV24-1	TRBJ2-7	CATSRVPRSYEQYF
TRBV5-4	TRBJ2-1	CASSLGGGRNNEQFF
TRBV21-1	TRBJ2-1	CARTRNEQFF
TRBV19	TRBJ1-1	CASMVRGHTGDTEAFF
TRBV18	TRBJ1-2	CASSPSSGNYGYTF
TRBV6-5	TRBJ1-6	CASSYSKTGGNSPLHF
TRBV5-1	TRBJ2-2	CASSRTSTNTGELFF
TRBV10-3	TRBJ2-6	CAITPGANVLTF
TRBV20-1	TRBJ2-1	CSASGVNEQFF
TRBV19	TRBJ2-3	CASSPGLTINPDTQYF
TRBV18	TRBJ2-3	CASSADGRSDTQYF
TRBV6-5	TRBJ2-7	CASSYGAGGYEQYF
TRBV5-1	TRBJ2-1	CASSLQPGQRLNEQFF
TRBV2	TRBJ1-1	CASRQGAHTEAFF
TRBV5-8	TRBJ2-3	CASSLQGSDTQYF
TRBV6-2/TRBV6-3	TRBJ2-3	CASSLTTDTQYF
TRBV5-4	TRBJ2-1	CASSSGGPSSYNEQFF
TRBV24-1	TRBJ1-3	CATSDLAGRSGNTIYF
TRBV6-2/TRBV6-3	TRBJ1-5	CASSYGTSNQPQHF
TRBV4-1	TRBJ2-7	CASSPGLAGGTLSYEQYF
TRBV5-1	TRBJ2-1	CASSGTSGSSYNEQFF
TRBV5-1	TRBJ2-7	CASSLAWLRDSSYEQYF
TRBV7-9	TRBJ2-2	CASSFSGSLPPGELFF
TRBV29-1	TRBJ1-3	CSVVAPGNTIYF
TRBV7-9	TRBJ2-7	CASSPSGTGGHEQYF
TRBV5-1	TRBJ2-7	CASSFTGPSYEQYF
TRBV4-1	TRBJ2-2	CASSHLTSGRNTGELFF
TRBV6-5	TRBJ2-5	CASTPPGGETQYF
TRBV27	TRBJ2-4	CASSRFPLAKNIQYF
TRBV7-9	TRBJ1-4	CASNPSGTTNEKLFF
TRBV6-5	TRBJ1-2	CASSLGQVYGYTF
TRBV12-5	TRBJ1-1	CASGKGQMNTEAFF
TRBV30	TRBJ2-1	CAWRLGLAPGDEQFF
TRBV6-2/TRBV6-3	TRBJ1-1	CASSATGGLAEAFF
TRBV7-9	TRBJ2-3	CASLFSWSGPDTQYF
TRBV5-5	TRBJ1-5	CASSGESNQPQHF
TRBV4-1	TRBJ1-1	CASSPLHLGRSNTEAFF
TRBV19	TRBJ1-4	CASSARINEKLFF
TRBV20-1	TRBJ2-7	CSASSGGNSYEQYF
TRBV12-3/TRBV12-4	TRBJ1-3	CASSWAAGNTIYF
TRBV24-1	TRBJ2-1	CATGTGEYNEQFF
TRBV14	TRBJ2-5	CASSQREKETQYF